This TCR beta chain was sequenced in a study of OX40 agonist ivuxolimab in advanced cancers. Overall study: Averaging roughly 60 years in age, with a range of roughly 20 to 80, the cohort was approximately 83% male. Study-level points and caveats: In CD8+ T cells, expanded clones were on average more numerous than in CD4+. The 0.1-3.0 mg/kg partial responders had among the lowest clonal expansion. The study did not work out the antigen specificity of the expanded peripheral T cells.

This clone has only a few counts. The antigen is not known. The table came from immunoSEQ multiplex PCR; TCRdb's copy has only in-frame clones and leaves some out. The sample carries 70,000 to 95,000 clones, around 84% recorded once. From germline, CDR1 is MNHEY and CDR2 SMNVEV (reference sequence). V gave up 5 bases and J gave up 4 bases; unmatched junction bases: 3. The CDR3 contains 15 residues. This TCR came from an adult with an advanced solid tumor such as melanoma, head and neck, liver or kidney cancer. V gene TRBV27 combines with J gene TRBJ2-6; 9 bases match TRBD2. This material consisted of CD4+ or CD8+ T cells sorted from blood, taken in a trial of the OX40 agonist ivuxolimab. The CDR3 region is CASSAGGRGANVLTF. In DNA, the CDR3 is TGTGCCAGCAGTGCGGGGGGGCGCGGGGCCAACGTCCTGACTTTC.